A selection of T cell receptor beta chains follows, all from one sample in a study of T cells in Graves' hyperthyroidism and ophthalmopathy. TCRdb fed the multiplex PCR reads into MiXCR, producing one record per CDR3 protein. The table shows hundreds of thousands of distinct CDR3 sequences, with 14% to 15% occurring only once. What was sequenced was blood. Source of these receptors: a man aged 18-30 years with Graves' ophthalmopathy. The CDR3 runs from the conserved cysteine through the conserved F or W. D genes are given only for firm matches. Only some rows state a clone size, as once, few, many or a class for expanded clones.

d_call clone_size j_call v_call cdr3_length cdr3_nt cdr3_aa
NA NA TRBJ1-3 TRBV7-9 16 TGTGCCAGCAGCCCTCCTACAGGGTCCTCTGGAAACACCATATATTTT CASSPPTGSSGNTIYF
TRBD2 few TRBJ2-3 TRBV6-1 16 TGTGCCAGCAGTGCGCTAGTAGCGGGGGGCACAGATACGCAGTATTTT CASSALVAGGTDTQYF
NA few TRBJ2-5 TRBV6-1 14 TGTGCCAGCAGTCCCTGGACAGACCAAGAGACCCAGTACTTC CASSPWTDQETQYF
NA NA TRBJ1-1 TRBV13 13 TGTGCCAGCAGCTTAAGGCTGGTTACTGAAGCTTTCTTT CASSLRLVTEAFF
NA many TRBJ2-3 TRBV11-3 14 TGTGCCAGCAGCTTAGCGGGGGCCCTGGATACGCAGTATTTT CASSLAGALDTQYF
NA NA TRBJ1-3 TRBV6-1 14 TGTGCCAGCATCGAGGGCAACTCTGGAAACACCATATATTTT CASIEGNSGNTIYF
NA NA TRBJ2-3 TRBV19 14 TGTGCCAGTAGTATTGGTCAGACCACAGATACGCAGTATTTT CASSIGQTTDTQYF
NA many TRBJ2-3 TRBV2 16 TGTGCCAGCAGTGACCCCGGGCCGGTAAACCCAGATACGCAGTATTTT CASSDPGPVNPDTQYF
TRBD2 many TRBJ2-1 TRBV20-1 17 TGCAGTGCTAGAGATCTTGGTAGCGGGGGGTTTGGCAATGAGCAGTTCTTC CSARDLGSGGFGNEQFF
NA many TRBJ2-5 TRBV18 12 TGTGCCAGCTCACCAGGGAAAGAGACCCAGTACTTC CASSPGKETQYF
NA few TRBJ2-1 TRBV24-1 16 TGTGCCACCAGTGATTTCGGCGGCCCCTCCTACAATGAGCAGTTCTTC CATSDFGGPSYNEQFF
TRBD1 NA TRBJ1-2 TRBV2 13 TGTACTACTACAGGGGGCTTTAACTATGGCTACACCTTC CTTTGGFNYGYTF
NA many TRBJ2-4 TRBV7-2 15 TGTGCCAGCAGCTTAGTACCGGACCCGCCTAACATTCAGTACTTC CASSLVPDPPNIQYF
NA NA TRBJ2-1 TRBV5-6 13 TGTGCCAGCAGCTTGACTGCGACCCGGGGGCAGTTCTTC CASSLTATRGQFF
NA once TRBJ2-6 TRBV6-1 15 TGTGCCAGCAGTGAAGGAGGCGATGGGGCCGACGTCCTGACTTTC CASSEGGDGADVLTF
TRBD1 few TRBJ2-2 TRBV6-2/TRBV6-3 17 TGTGCCAGCAGTGGCGCAGGGGGCGTTGCGAACACCGGGGAGCTGTTTTTT CASSGAGGVANTGELFF
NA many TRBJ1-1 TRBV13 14 TGTGCCAGCAGCACAAGGACAGTGAACACTGAAGCTTTCTTT CASSTRTVNTEAFF